The 2 T cell receptor beta chains given below trace back to one sample, sequenced in a study of CD8 T cells in Susac syndrome. The authors reverse transcribed roughly 0.45 to 1 ug RNA with random hexamers. TCRdb itself ran the immunoSEQ multiplex PCR reads through MiXCR, one entry per CDR3 protein. The table includes 150,000 to 200,000 distinct CDR3 sequences, approximately 94% detected once. Source material: CD4+ T cells from PBMCs. The source of these receptors is a human donor with Susac syndrome.

The sample holds one count of this clonotype. The chain is built from TRBV2 and TRBJ1-5; tentative D call: TRBD1 (6 bases). The CDR3 has 15 amino acids. Trimming took off 4 bases at V and 0 bases at J, with 10 bases between the two ends. Germline V gene sequence: CDR1 SNHLY, CDR2 FYNNEI. The CDR3 nucleotides are TGTGCCAGCAGTGGAAGGGGGGCTAGCAATCAGCCCCAGCATTTT. Translated, it gives CASSGRGASNQPQHF. The full variable domain, its missing parts supplied by reference TRBV2 and TRBJ1-5, is EPEVTQTPSHQVTQMGQEVILRCVPISNHLYFYWYRQILGQKVEFLVSFYNNEISEKSEIFDDQFSVERPDGSNFTLKIRSTKLEDSAMYFCASSGRGASNQPQHFGDGTRLSIL.

The V and J genes are TRBV5-1 and TRBJ1-3, with D possibly being TRBD1 (5 bases). The CDR3 totals 16 residues. V was pared by 0 bases and J by 0 bases, with 10 bases between. Germline V gives CDR1 SGHRS, CDR2 YFSETQ. The CDR3 nucleotides are TGCGCCAGCAGCTTGGGGGACGTCTACTCTGGAAACACCATATATTTT. Translation gives CASSLGDVYSGNTIYF.